This T cell receptor (beta chain) derives from a study of graft-versus-host responses after intestinal transplantation. Some clones are missing from TCRdb's copy, which holds only in-frame ones; the method was immunoSEQ multiplex PCR. The sample has about 85,000 clones; approximately 90% are singletons. Study conclusions and caveats: Declines in HvG clones occurring early post-transplant were associated with peak circulating GvH clone levels.

With regard to this clone: Its antigen is unidentified.

CDR1 is MNHNS, CDR2 SASEGT, per germline. The V end lost 8 bases, the J end lost 4 bases, and 10 bases lay between the germline ends. The CDR3 consists of 12 residues. The source was unstimulated CD8+ T cells sorted from spleen or lymph node cells, collected before transplant. The chain employs TRBV6-1 and TRBJ2-3, with D unclear. The clonotype comes from a human donor who was the organ donor for an intestinal transplant. CDR3 loop: CASGPSSDTQYF. The DNA of the CDR3 is TGTGCCAGCGGCCCTAGTTCAGATACGCAGTATTTT.